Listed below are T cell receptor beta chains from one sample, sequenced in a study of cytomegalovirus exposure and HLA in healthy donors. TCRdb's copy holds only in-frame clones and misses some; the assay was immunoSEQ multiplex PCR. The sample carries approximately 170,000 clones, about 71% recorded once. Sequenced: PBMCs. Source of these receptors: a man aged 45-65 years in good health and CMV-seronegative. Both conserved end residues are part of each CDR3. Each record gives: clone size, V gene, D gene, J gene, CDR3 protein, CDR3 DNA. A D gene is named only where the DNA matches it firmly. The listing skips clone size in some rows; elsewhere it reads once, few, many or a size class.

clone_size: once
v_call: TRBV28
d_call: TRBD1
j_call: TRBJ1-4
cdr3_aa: CASNLGQEKLFF
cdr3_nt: TGTGCCAGCAATTTGGGACAGGAGAAACTGTTTTTT

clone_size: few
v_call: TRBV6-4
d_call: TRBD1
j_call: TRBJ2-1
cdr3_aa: CASSDAATGGNEQFF
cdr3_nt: TGTGCCAGCAGTGACGCGGCGACAGGGGGCAATGAGCAGTTCTTC

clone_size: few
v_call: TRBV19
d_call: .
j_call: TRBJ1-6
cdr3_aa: CASSLARRSSYNSPLHF
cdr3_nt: TGTGCCAGTAGTCTGGCCCGAAGGAGCTCCTATAATTCACCCCTCCACTTT

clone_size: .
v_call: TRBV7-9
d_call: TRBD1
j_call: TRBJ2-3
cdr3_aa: CASSQPPDRGLEDTQYF
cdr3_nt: TGTGCCAGCAGCCAACCCCCGGACAGGGGGCTGGAAGATACGCAGTATTTT

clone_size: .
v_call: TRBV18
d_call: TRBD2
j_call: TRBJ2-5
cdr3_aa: CASSRGVGETQYF
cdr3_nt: TGTGCCAGCTCTCGGGGGGTCGGGGAGACCCAGTACTTC

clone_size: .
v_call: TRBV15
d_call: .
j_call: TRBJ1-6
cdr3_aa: CATSRYGRGGNSPLHF
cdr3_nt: TGCGCCACCAGCAGATATGGCAGGGGCGGTAATTCACCCCTCCACTTT

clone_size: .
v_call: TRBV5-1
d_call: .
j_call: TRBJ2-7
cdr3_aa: CASSLGRSGDEQYF
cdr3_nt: TGCGCCAGCAGCTTGGGGCGATCAGGGGACGAGCAGTACTTC

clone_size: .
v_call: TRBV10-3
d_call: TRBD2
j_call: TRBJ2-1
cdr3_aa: CATAGGQAYNEQFF
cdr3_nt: TGTGCCACAGCGGGGGGGCAAGCCTACAATGAGCAGTTCTTC

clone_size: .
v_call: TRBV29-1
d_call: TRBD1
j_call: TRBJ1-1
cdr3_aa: CSVEDRRQGTEAFF
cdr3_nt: TGCAGCGTTGAAGATCGTCGACAGGGCACTGAAGCTTTCTTT

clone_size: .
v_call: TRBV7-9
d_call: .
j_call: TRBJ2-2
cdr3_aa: CASSLQGRFTGELFF
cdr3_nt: TGTGCCAGCAGCTTACAGGGGCGATTCACCGGGGAGCTGTTTTTT

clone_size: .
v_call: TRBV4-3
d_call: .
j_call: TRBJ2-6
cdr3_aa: CASSQDRGSGANVLTF
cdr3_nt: TGCGCCAGCAGCCAAGATAGGGGATCTGGGGCCAACGTCCTGACTTTC

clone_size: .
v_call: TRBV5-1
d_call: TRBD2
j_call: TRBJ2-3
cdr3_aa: CASSSFLTSGQGGAQYF
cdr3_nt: TGCGCCAGCAGCTCCTTCCTGACTAGCGGGCAAGGCGGGGCGCAGTATTTT

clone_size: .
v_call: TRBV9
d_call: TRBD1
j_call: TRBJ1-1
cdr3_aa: CASRGDRGTEAFF
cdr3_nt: TGTGCCAGCAGGGGGGACAGGGGGACTGAAGCTTTCTTT

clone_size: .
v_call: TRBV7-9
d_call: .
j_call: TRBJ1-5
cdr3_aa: CASSLGVGRFNQPQHF
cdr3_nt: TGTGCCAGCAGCTTAGGGGTCGGGAGGTTCAATCAGCCCCAGCATTTT

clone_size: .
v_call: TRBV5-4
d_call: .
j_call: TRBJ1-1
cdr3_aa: CASSFLEKNTEAFF
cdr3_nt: TGTGCCAGCAGCTTTCTAGAGAAGAACACTGAAGCTTTCTTT

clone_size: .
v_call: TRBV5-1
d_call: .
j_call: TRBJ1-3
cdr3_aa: CASSQISGNTIYF
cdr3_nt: TGCGCCAGCAGTCAGATCTCTGGAAACACCATATATTTT

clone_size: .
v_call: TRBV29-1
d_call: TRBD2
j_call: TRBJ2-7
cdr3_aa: CSVEGRGGDEQYF
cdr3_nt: TGCAGCGTTGAGGGGCGGGGGGGGGACGAGCAGTACTTC

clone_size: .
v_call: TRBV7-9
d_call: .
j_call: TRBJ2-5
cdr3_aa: CASSSAYGTPQETQYF
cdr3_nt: TGTGCCAGCAGCTCCGCCTACGGGACACCCCAAGAGACCCAGTACTTC

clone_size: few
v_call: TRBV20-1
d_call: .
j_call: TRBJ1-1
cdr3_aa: CSARVSEAFF
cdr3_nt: TGCAGTGCTAGGGTGAGTGAAGCTTTCTTT

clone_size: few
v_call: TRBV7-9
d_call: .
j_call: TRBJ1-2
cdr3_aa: CASSHQPGADPNYGYTF
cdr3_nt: TGTGCCAGCAGCCACCAGCCTGGGGCCGACCCGAACTATGGCTACACCTTC

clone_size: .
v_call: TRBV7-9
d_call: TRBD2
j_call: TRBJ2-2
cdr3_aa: CASTLPGGYDTGELFF
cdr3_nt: TGTGCCAGCACCCTCCCCGGGGGGTATGACACCGGGGAGCTGTTTTTT

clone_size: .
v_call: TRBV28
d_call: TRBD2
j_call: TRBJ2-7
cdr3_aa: CASSLSGGPPPYEQYF
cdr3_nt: TGTGCCAGCAGTTTAAGCGGGGGGCCCCCCCCCTACGAGCAGTACTTC

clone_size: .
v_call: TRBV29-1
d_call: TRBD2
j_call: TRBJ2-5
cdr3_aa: CSVLAGGETQYF
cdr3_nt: TGCAGCGTTTTAGCGGGGGGAGAGACCCAGTACTTC

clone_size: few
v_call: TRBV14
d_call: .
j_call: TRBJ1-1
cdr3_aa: CASSVGGNTEAFF
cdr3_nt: TGTGCCAGCAGCGTGGGGGGGAACACTGAAGCTTTCTTT

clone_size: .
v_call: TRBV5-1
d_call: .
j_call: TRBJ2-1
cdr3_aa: CASSPRQWSSYNEQFF
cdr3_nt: TGCGCCAGCAGCCCCAGACAGTGGAGCTCCTACAATGAGCAGTTCTTC

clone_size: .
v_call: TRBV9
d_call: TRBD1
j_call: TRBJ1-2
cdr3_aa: CASSVLPGQGGYTF
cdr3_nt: TGTGCCAGCAGCGTTTTACCGGGACAGGGGGGCTACACCTTC

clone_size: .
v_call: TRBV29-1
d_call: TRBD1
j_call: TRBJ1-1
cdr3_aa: CSVEGWRDRAAEAFF
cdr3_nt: TGCAGCGTTGAAGGGTGGCGGGACAGGGCGGCTGAAGCTTTCTTT

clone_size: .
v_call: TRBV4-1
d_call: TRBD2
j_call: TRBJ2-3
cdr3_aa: CASSQDGGVAGAHDTQYF
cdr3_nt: TGCGCCAGCAGCCAAGATGGCGGGGTAGCGGGGGCCCACGATACGCAGTATTTT

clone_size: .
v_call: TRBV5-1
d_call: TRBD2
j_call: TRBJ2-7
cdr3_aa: CASSFSGGASSYEQYF
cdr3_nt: TGCGCCAGCAGCTTTAGCGGGGGGGCAAGCTCCTACGAGCAGTACTTC

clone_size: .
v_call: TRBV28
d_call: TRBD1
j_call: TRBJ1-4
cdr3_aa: CASSSPGGTGNEKLFF
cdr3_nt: TGTGCCAGCAGTTCACCTGGCGGGACAGGGAATGAAAAACTGTTTTTT

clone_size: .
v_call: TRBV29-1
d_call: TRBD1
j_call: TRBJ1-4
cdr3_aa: CSVGQGEKLFF
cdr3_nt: TGCAGCGTTGGACAGGGTGAAAAACTGTTTTTT

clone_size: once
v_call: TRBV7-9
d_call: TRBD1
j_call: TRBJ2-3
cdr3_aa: CSSSLGGQGNADTQYF
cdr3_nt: TGTTCCAGCAGCTTAGGGGGACAGGGAAATGCAGATACGCAGTATTTT

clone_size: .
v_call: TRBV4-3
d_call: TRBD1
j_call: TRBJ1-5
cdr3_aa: CASSQGTGVSNQPQHF
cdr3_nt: TGCGCCAGCAGCCAAGGGACAGGGGTTAGCAATCAGCCCCAGCATTTT

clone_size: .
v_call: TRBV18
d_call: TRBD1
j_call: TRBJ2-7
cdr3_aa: CASSPGTGGRDSYEQYF
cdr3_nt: TGTGCCAGCTCCCCCGGGACAGGGGGCCGAGATTCCTACGAGCAGTACTTC

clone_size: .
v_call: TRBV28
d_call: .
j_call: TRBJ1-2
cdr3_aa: CASSRPRQNRYGYTF
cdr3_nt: TGTGCCAGCAGCCGGCCAAGACAGAACCGCTATGGCTACACCTTC

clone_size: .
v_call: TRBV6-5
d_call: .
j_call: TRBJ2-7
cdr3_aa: CASSYSGQLSYEQYF
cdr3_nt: TGTGCCAGCAGTTACTCGGGCCAGCTCTCCTACGAGCAGTACTTC

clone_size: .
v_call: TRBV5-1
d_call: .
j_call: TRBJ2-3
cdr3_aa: CASSLQELADTQYF
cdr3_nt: TGCGCCAGCAGCTTACAGGAACTCGCAGATACGCAGTATTTT

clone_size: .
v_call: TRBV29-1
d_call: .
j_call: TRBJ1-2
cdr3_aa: CSVEMTAYGYTF
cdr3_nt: TGCAGCGTAGAGATGACAGCTTATGGCTACACCTTC

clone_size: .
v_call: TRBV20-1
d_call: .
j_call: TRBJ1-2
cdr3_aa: CSASEGWDYTF
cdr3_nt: TGCAGTGCTTCTGAGGGATGGGACTACACCTTC

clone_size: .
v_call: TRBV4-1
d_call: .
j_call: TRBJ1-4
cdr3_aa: CASSQDFGRGNEKLFF
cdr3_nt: TGCGCCAGCAGCCAAGATTTCGGCAGGGGAAATGAAAAACTGTTTTTT

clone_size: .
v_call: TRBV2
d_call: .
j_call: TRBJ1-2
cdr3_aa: CASSFNPGRGLLYGYTF
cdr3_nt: TGTGCCAGCAGTTTCAACCCGGGCAGGGGCCTTCTCTATGGCTACACCTTC

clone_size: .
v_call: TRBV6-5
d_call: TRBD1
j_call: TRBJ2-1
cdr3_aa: CASTKGGTAYNEQFF
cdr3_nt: TGTGCCAGCACTAAAGGTGGGACAGCTTACAATGAGCAGTTCTTC

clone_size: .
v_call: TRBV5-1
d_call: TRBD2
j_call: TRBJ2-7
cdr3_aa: CASSLGLAGPSYEQYF
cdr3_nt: TGCGCCAGCAGCTTGGGACTAGCGGGCCCCTCCTACGAGCAGTACTTC

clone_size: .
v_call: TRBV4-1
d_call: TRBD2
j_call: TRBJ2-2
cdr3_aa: CASSQGRGASGGAFDTGELFF
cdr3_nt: TGCGCCAGCAGCCAAGGGCGGGGGGCAAGCGGGGGGGCCTTCGACACCGGGGAGCTGTTTTTT

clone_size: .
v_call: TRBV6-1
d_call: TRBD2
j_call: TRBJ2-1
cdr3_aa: CASSEADQRSGVWGEQFF
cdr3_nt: TGTGCCAGCAGTGAAGCGGACCAACGAAGCGGGGTTTGGGGGGAGCAGTTCTTC

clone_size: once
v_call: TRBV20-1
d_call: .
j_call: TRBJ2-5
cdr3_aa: CAEAGQETQYF
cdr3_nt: TGCGCGGAGGCAGGACAAGAGACCCAGTACTTC

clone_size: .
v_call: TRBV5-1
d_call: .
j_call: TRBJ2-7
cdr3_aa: CASSSKWLEQYF
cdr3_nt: TGTGCCAGCAGCTCGAAGTGGCTCGAGCAGTACTTC

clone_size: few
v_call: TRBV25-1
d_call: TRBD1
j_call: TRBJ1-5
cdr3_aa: CASSSGTGGYQPQHF
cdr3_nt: TGTGCCAGCAGTAGCGGGACAGGGGGTTATCAGCCCCAGCATTTT

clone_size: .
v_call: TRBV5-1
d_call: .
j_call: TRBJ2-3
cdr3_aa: CASHARGSSTDTQYF
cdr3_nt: TGCGCCAGCCACGCTAGGGGGTCCAGCACAGATACGCAGTATTTT

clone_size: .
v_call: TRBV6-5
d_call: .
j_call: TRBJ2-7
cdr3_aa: CASSYTGSAYEQYF
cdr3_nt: TGTGCCAGCAGTTACACAGGGTCCGCCTACGAGCAGTACTTC

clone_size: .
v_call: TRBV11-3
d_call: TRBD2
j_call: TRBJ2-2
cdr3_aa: CASSPGLADTGELFF
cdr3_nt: TGTGCCAGCAGCCCCGGACTAGCGGACACCGGGGAGCTGTTTTTT

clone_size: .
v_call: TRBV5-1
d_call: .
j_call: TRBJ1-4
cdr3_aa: CASSLAGTRGEKLFF
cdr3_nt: TGCGCCAGCAGCTTGGCCGGGACAAGGGGTGAAAAACTGTTTTTT